The entry below describes one T cell receptor beta chain. The specificity of this receptor is unknown. No qualities accompany the bases; no much larger clone lies one base away. For the CD8 naive samples, CD45RO-negative cells were positively selected for CCR7, yielding a CD45RA+CCR7+ population from which TemRA cells were excluded. The donors were healthy, HIV-negative adults who had no recently reported acute infections or vaccinations. All donors were Caucasian adults living in Nashville, Tennessee, USA. After blood collection by leukapheresis, PBMCs were isolated using Ficoll-Histopaque density gradient centrifugation and then cryopreserved in the vapor phase of liquid nitrogen. Purity and quantity of every magnetically sorted T cell population were checked by analytical flow cytometry. From each sorted fraction, genomic DNA was isolated and quantified by UV absorbance on a Nanodrop 2000c. The record originates from a study of shared clonotypes between healthy human individuals (dated by TCRdb to about 2020). For context, the study as a whole: Two women and a few men aged 18 to 49 years were included in the cohort. For each donor, CD4 naive and CD4 memory were each given three plates, CD8 naive was given two plates, and CD8 memory was given one plate. To increase sequencing depth and limit assay-specific biases, TCR repertoire library preparation and sequencing were carried out by different laboratories using diverse techniques. Leukapheresis yielded between about 0.85 and 9.5 billion PBMCs per donor. The study deeply sequenced blood TCR repertoires of about 5 healthy adults to estimate repertoire size and the extent of clonotype sharing between individuals.

The investigation overall reported the following: Sampling was restricted to blood, and TCR repertoires in tissues likely differ from the TCR repertoires found in blood. Estimated clonotype richness was generally larger for naive than for memory subsets. When several donors were compared, the shared fraction of clonotypes was around 4.6% for naive CD4, approximately 3.5% for naive CD8, roughly 2.3% for memory CD4, and under 0.5% for memory CD8. Higher generation probabilities were observed for clonotypes shared by all four sorted-subset donors than for non-shared clonotypes. The genetic and exposure-history diversity represented was limited by the small number of donors. Incomplete sequencing was indicated by rarefaction of sorted-subset datasets, despite the large sequencing depth. Pairwise subsampling indicated that sequencing depth was expected to affect the degree of clonotype sharing among donors.

Using the deep immunoSEQ assay, multiplex PCR amplified TCR CDR3 regions from genomic DNA. Extracted genomic DNA from each cell subset was spread evenly across all wells of several immunoSEQ 96-well plates, with each plate serving as a replicate. For sorted subsets, each replicate PCR was loaded with roughly 190 ng genomic DNA, equivalent to 30,000 to 35,000 T cell genomes. Purified libraries were measured with a Qubit 3.0 fluorometer, size-checked on a Bioanalyzer 2100, and measured again with the KAPA Library Quantification kit. Each immunoSEQ 96-well plate was sequenced on its own single-read 150-cycle Illumina NextSeq 550 flow cell. As for the authors' bioinformatics: Because the immunoSEQ output included only junctional sequences and no quality scores, the filtering could not be the same as the filtering used for full-length reads. To assign V/J genes and CDR3, sequences were annotated using PyIR, a Python wrapper for IgBLAST v1.9, with IMGT germline references. Any read was removed if the V/J assignment was weak (E-value above 1e-6), the CDR3 was missing, or the read contained stop codons, out-of-frame junctions, or ambiguous translated residues. V3J clonotypes were defined as sequences sharing the same inferred V gene, J gene, and CDR3 amino acid sequence. Percentage overlap between repertoires was computed as shared unique clonotypes divided by the size of the smaller repertoire. Repertoire richness was assessed with RTK rarefaction, the Chao1 estimator, and Recon v2.1 estimates of unobserved clonotypes. For all TCRbeta clonotypes obtained by the gDNA method from several donors, generation probabilities were computed with OLGA. TCRdb provides this immuneACCESS table in a form limited to in-frame rearrangements. Some clones are lacking; in checked studies, under half of them reflect an unresolved V gene, and why the rest are absent is not known. The V and J calls and clone size were taken over from that table, and D and trimming were inferred from the DNA. In all, the sample holds around 2,000,000 clones, and over 85% of those were seen once. 1.2% of the sample comes from the top ten.

Including cysteine and phenylalanine, the CDR3 has 14 amino acids. Only CDR3 DNA remains: 42 bases, in frame from the first base. The junction shows trimming of 0 bases on V and 7 bases on J, and the gene matches do not reach 6 bases of it. As encoded in the germline V gene, CDR1 is MNHNS while CDR2 is SASEGT. The chain was built from TRBV6-1 and TRBJ2-7, and 7 bases in between align with TRBD2. The TCR was taken from a man younger than 35 in good health. The sample was naive CD8+ T cells sorted from blood. The sample's cell subset or site, from its label and the paper: CD45RA+CCR7+. CDR3 protein: CASSEAWLAVEQYF. Read as DNA, the sequence is TGTGCCAGCAGTGAAGCATGGCTAGCGGTGGAGCAGTACTTC.